The 23 T cell receptor beta chains in this list originate from one sample, sequenced in a study of T cells in Graves' hyperthyroidism and ophthalmopathy. TCR beta CDR3 regions were amplified from RNA transcripts. HTBI primers were used for first-round RT-PCR of the TCR CDR3. In TCRdb, the multiplex PCR reads were re-called with MiXCR into one record per CDR3 protein. The sample carries more than 500,000 distinct CDR3 sequences, 16% recorded once. What was sequenced was blood. The receptors shown here come from a woman in her thirties with Graves' ophthalmopathy.

In this sample, this clonotype turned up many times. This chain joins TRBV7-9 and TRBJ2-3, with 11 bases lining up with TRBD1. The CDR3 has 15 residues. Looked up from germline, CDR1 is SEHNR and CDR2 is FQNEAQ (reference sequence). The ends lost 4 bases at V and 4 bases at J; junction bases unmatched: 4. CDR3 DNA: TGTGCCAGCAGCTCCGGGACAGGGGGTTCAGATACGCAGTATTTT. It translates to CASSSGTGGSDTQYF.

This clonotype occurred many times. The genes are TRBV20-1 and TRBJ2-5; 7 nucleotides match TRBD2. The CDR3 is 14 amino acids. Germline CDR1 is DFQATT and CDR2 is SNEGSKA (reference sequence). Losses at the gene ends were 3 bases for V and 3 bases for J; bases not matched to a gene: 7. The CDR3 bases are TGCAGTGCTAGGAAAGCGGGGACTGAAGAGACCCAGTACTTC. Protein product: CSARKAGTEETQYF.

At least ten counts were recorded for this clonotype. V is TRBV12-3 or TRBV12-4 and J is TRBJ2-7; D may correspond to TRBD1 or TRBD2 (5 bases each). Between the trimmed V and J ends, which lost 2 bases and 6 bases, there was a span of 17 bases. CDR3 size: 15 residues. CDR3 sequence reads: CASSLQGGAGREQYF. Here the CDR3 DNA reads TGTGCCAGCAGTTTACAGGGTGGTGCGGGTCGCGAGCAGTACTTC.

This clonotype turned up a few times. This rearrangement joins TRBV4-3 to TRBJ2-5, with 7 positions matching TRBD1. J gave up 4 bases and V 0 bases, and 8 bases lay outside the gene matches. Germline V gene lookup returns CDR1 LGHNA and CDR2 YSLEER. The CDR3 loop spans 16 amino acids. The CDR3 loop reads CASSQDWDSLRETQYF. CDR3 DNA sequence: TGCGCCAGCAGCCAAGATTGGGACAGCCTGAGAGAGACCCAGTACTTC.

This chain uses TRBV9 with TRBJ2-2; 8 bases agree with TRBD1. After removal of 7 bases from V and 0 bases from J, the junction contained 2 bases not matched to a gene. Germline CDR1 and CDR2: SGDLS and YYNGEE. The CDR3 runs to 14 residues. The DNA for the CDR3 is TGTGCCAGCGGGACAGGCGCGAACACCGGGGAGCTGTTTTTT. Protein: CASGTGANTGELFF.

This clonotype was picked up many times. The chain combines TRBV28 with TRBJ1-6; the D is unclear. From germline, CDR1 is MDHEN and CDR2 SYDVKM. CDR3 length: 13 residues. Trimming left V 7 bases short and J 0 bases short, with 4 bases between. Written as DNA, the CDR3 is TGTGCCAGCAAGTTCTCCTATAATTCACCCCTCCACTTT. It yields the protein CASKFSYNSPLHF.

The V call is TRBV9, the J call TRBJ1-1; D is undetermined. Germline CDR1 reads SGDLS; CDR2 reads YYNGEE. The germline V and J ends were trimmed by 0 bases and 1 base, with 10 bases remaining between them. CDR3 length: 15 residues. The CDR3 sequence: CASSVEGMGNTEAFF. CDR3 bases: TGTGCCAGCAGCGTAGAAGGGATGGGGAACACTGAAGCTTTCTTT.

This clonotype was counted a few times. The chain couples TRBV24-1 to TRBJ2-7, with D tentatively TRBD1 (6 bases). Trimming pared 4 bases from V and 4 bases from J, leaving 25 bases between. CDR3 length: 18 amino acids. Looked up from germline, CDR1 is KGHDR and CDR2 is SFDVKD. The DNA of the CDR3 is TGTGCCACCAGTGACTCCCATGAAGAACTCCCAAGGGGGTACGAGCAGTACTTC. Translation: CATSDSHEELPRGYEQYF.

This clonotype was seen only a few times. The V gene is TRBV9, the J gene TRBJ2-1; D gene uncertain. There are 12 residues in the CDR3. Germline-derived CDR1 and CDR2 are SGDLS and YYNGEE. V gave up 0 bases and J gave up 8 bases, with 6 bases separating them. The CDR3 nucleotides are TGTGCCAGCAGCGTAGCTTGGGATGAGCAGTTCTTC. Its protein product is CASSVAWDEQFF.

This clonotype has a count of ten or more. This chain joins TRBV4-2 and TRBJ1-2; D call uncertain. The CDR3 consists of 12 residues. V was shortened by 0 bases and J by 7 bases, with 6 bases between the two germline ends. Germline V gives CDR1 LGHNA, CDR2 YNFKEQ. Written as DNA, the CDR3 is TGTGCCAGCAGCCAAGATGTAGGTGGCTACACCTTC. Protein sequence: CASSQDVGGYTF.

This clonotype appeared many times. This sequence joins TRBV28 and TRBJ1-5; possible D gene TRBD1, 5 bases. There are 13 residues in the CDR3. V was clipped by 5 bases and J by 7 bases, with 12 bases between them. Germline lookup yields CDR1 MDHEN and CDR2 SYDVKM. CDR3 loop: CASSTSGRQPQHF. DNA for the CDR3: TGTGCCAGCAGTACATCGGGGCGCCAGCCCCAGCATTTT.

In its sample, this clonotype was seen many times. The chain uses TRBV2 and TRBJ2-3; D gene unclear. From germline, CDR1 is SNHLY and CDR2 FYNNEI. V lost 6 bases and J lost 6, with 13 bases in between. CDR3 size: 13 residues. Here the CDR3 DNA reads TGTGCCAGCAGCGTCATAGTTGGGGATACGCAGTATTTT. This encodes CASSVIVGDTQYF.

V usage is TRBV20-1 and J usage is TRBJ1-3, with D tentatively TRBD1 (6 bases). CDR1 and CDR2 (germline): DFQATT, SNEGSKA (reference sequence). V was trimmed by 4 bases and J by 4 bases, leaving 17 bases between them. The CDR3 covers 15 residues. The CDR3 sequence is CSATTTTGFGNTIYF. Written as DNA, the CDR3 is TGCAGTGCTACCACGACCACAGGGTTCGGAAACACCATATATTTT.

About this clonotype: One end of the junction is discordant with germline, which a read error may explain. This chain uses TRBV7-2 with TRBJ1-2; no definite D call. Per germline, CDR1 SGHTA and CDR2 FQGNSA. The CDR3 totals 11 residues. Written as DNA, the CDR3 is TGTGCCAGCAGCAACTCCTATGGCTGCACCTTC. This gives the protein CASSNSYGCTF. Supplemented by reference TRBV7-2 and TRBJ1-2, the full variable domain reads GAGVSQSPSNKVTEKGKDVELRCDPISGHTALYWYRQSLGQGLEFLIYFQGNSAPDKSGLPSDRFSAERTGGSVSTLTIQRTQQEDSAVYLCASSNSYGCTFGSGTRLTVV.

The chain recombines TRBV6-2 or TRBV6-3 with TRBJ1-2, with 7 bases fitting TRBD1. The germline V gene encodes CDR1 MNHEY and CDR2 SVGEGT. The V segment lost 6 bases and the J segment 3 bases; nucleotides outside the gene matches: 7. There are 14 residues in the CDR3. The CDR3 DNA follows: TGTGCCAGCAGCTCGACAGGGATCCACTATGGCTACACCTTC. It specifies CASSSTGIHYGYTF.

Many counts were recorded for this clonotype. CDR3 nucleotide sequence: TGTGCCAGCAGTTTAGAGAGGCGAGCCCAAGAGACCCAGTACTTC. Translated: CASSLERRAQETQYF. This chain uses TRBV28 with TRBJ2-5; D gene unclear. The CDR3 consists of 15 residues. The germline V and J ends were trimmed by 2 bases and 1 base, with 11 bases remaining between them. Germline values: CDR1 MDHEN, CDR2 SYDVKM.

Details on this clonotype: A read error is possible here, since a much larger clone lies one base away. The chain carries TRBV9 and TRBJ2-7; D perhaps matches TRBD1 (5 bases). With 4 bases removed from V and 6 bases from J, the gap between germline ends came to 8 bases. Germline CDR1 SGDLS, CDR2 YYNGEE. CDR3 length equals 11 residues. CDR3 nucleotides: TGTGCCAGCAGCAGGGGCCCCGAGCAGTACTTC. Protein product: CASSRGPEQYF.

This clonotype was detected ten times or more. The chain carries TRBV6-1 and TRBJ1-1; 8 bases are a match to TRBD1. CDR1 is MNHNS and CDR2 is SASEGT in the germline V gene. This CDR3 has 16 residues. Unmatched junction bases numbered 14, after V lost 6 bases and J lost 5 bases. The CDR3 nucleotides read TGTGCCAGCAGCACTCGCTGGACAGGGATGGATACTGAAGCTTTCTTT. Translating it yields CASSTRWTGMDTEAFF.

This clonotype was counted many times. The DNA for the CDR3 is TGTGCCAGCAGTTTATCACGGGACACTGAAGCTTTCTTT. It translates to CASSLSRDTEAFF. The chain carries TRBV12-3 or TRBV12-4 and TRBJ1-1, with D hard to call. There are 13 residues in the CDR3. V shed 2 bases and J shed 3 bases, with 7 bases lying between them.

This clonotype was seen ten or more times. The gene calls are TRBV28 and TRBJ1-2; possible D gene TRBD1, 6 bases. V gave up 3 bases and J gave up 3 bases, with 11 bases separating them. Germline V lookup: CDR1 MDHEN, CDR2 SYDVKM. The CDR3 extends over 14 amino acids. The CDR3 is CASSFFGGDYGYTF. CDR3 coding DNA: TGTGCCAGCAGTTTTTTCGGGGGCGACTATGGCTACACCTTC.

This clonotype has ten or more counts. The chain employs TRBV6-1 and TRBJ1-1; perhaps TRBD1 as D (5 bases). This CDR3 contains 14 residues. Trimming shortened V by 7 bases and J by 0 bases, and 12 bases separated the two germline ends. Per germline, CDR1 MNHNS and CDR2 SASEGT. CDR3 sequence reads: CASNAPGMNTEAFF. CDR3 nucleotide sequence: TGTGCCAGCAACGCACCAGGGATGAACACTGAAGCTTTCTTT.

This clonotype was observed many times. This sequence joins TRBV5-1 and TRBJ2-7; no firm D call. CDR3 length: 13 residues. V lost 0 bases, J lost 5 bases, and 9 bases lay in between. CDR1 and CDR2 from the germline V gene are SGHRS and YFSETQ. The CDR3 sequence: CASSLAPGNEQYF. The CDR3 region has the DNA TGCGCCAGCAGCTTGGCACCTGGAAACGAGCAGTACTTC.

This clonotype appeared many times. The chain links TRBV5-6 to TRBJ1-1; no firm D call. The V gene lost 4 bases and the J gene lost 3 bases, with 7 bases spanning the gap. Germline V gene sequence: CDR1 SGHDT, CDR2 YYEEEE. This CDR3 contains 12 residues. DNA for the CDR3: TGTGCCAGCAGCCCGGGTGACACTGAAGCTTTCTTT. It codes for CASSPGDTEAFF.